A single sample is the source of the 16 T cell receptor beta chains below, sequenced in a study of cytomegalovirus exposure and HLA in healthy donors. Researchers ran the PCR with 60 Vbeta and 13 Jbeta primers. Generated by immunoSEQ multiplex PCR, the TCRdb table keeps only in-frame clones and is missing some. This repertoire shows under 150,000 clones, 80% found once; its top ten account for 4% to 4.5%. Sequencing was carried out using PBMCs. These receptors were taken from a woman aged 40 to 55 in good health and CMV-seronegative.

This chain uses TRBV6-5 with TRBJ2-2; D uncertain. This CDR3 has 15 residues. Per germline, CDR1 MNHEY and CDR2 SVGAGI. Trimming removed 3 bases from V and 1 base from J, with 9 bases in between. The CDR3 DNA sequence: TGTGCCAGCAGTTATAGTTTGAGGAACACCGGGGAGCTGTTTTTT. It yields the protein CASSYSLRNTGELFF.

The chain joins TRBV11-1 to TRBJ1-6; possible D gene TRBD1, 5 bases. The germline V gene encodes CDR1 SGHAT and CDR2 FQDESV (reference sequence). The CDR3 spans 13 residues. V shed 5 bases and J shed 13 bases, with 15 bases lying between them. Here the CDR3 reads CASSRDWDVPLHF. Here the CDR3 DNA reads TGTGCCAGCAGCCGGGACTGGGACGTGCCCCTCCACTTT.

This clone occurred once. The J gene is TRBJ1-2, the V gene TRBV4-2, with 7 bases fitting TRBD1. The V segment lost 4 bases and the J segment 2 bases; nucleotides outside the gene matches: 4. The CDR3 is 14 amino acids. Germline assignment: CDR1 LGHNA and CDR2 YNFKEQ. The DNA for the CDR3 is TGTGCCAGCAGCCCTGCAGGGGGGAACTATGGCTACACCTTC. This encodes CASSPAGGNYGYTF.

The chain combines TRBV7-3 with TRBJ1-1, with D possibly TRBD1 on 5 matching bases. V lost 1 base to trimming and J lost 2 bases, with 11 bases between them. Germline V gene lookup returns CDR1 SGHTA and CDR2 FQGTGA. CDR3 size: 15 residues. CDR3 protein: CASSLIRQLNTEAFF. In DNA, the CDR3 is TGTGCCAGCAGCTTAATTAGACAGTTAAACACTGAAGCTTTCTTT.

This clone was observed a single time. The junction does not match germline at one end; this may be a read error. This rearrangement joins TRBV15 to TRBJ2-5; 9 positions match TRBD1. The CDR3 has 15 residues. Germline V gene sequence: CDR1 LNHNV, CDR2 YYDKDF (reference sequence). The CDR3 loop is CPTSRDGRQGVTQYF. The CDR3 coding sequence is TGTCCCACCAGCAGAGATGGGAGACAGGGGGTGACCCAGTACTTC.

The chain carries TRBV6-5 and TRBJ1-2; D gene unclear. This CDR3 is built from 13 residues. Trimming removed 5 bases from V and 3 bases from J, with 10 bases in between. Germline CDR1 and CDR2: MNHEY and SVGAGI. CDR3 region: CASSREQYYGYTF. CDR3 sequence (DNA): TGTGCCAGCAGTCGAGAACAGTACTATGGCTACACCTTC.

The chain uses TRBV18 and TRBJ2-2; a weak D match, TRBD2 (5 bases). There are 15 residues in the CDR3. The V end lost 5 bases, the J end lost 0 bases, and 10 bases lay between the germline ends. Germline CDR1 is KGHSH and CDR2 is LQKENI. The CDR3 nucleotides are TGTGCCAGCTCAAGGGAGTTCGCGAACACCGGGGAGCTGTTTTTT. Its translation is CASSREFANTGELFF.

The chain recombines TRBV5-1 with TRBJ2-5, with TRBD1 as a possible D gene (6 bases). The CDR3 covers 15 residues. The V and J ends lost 0 bases and 4 bases respectively, with 13 bases between them. Per the germline V gene, CDR1 is SGHRS and CDR2 is YFSETQ. CDR3 loop: CASSLAAGQTETQYF. In DNA form, the CDR3 reads TGCGCCAGCAGCTTGGCGGCCGGACAGACAGAGACCCAGTACTTC.

V is TRBV9 and J is TRBJ1-5, with a possible D match to TRBD1 (5 bases). This CDR3 is built from 14 residues. Germline V gene lookup returns CDR1 SGDLS and CDR2 YYNGEE. V was pared by 4 bases and J by 6 bases, with 14 bases between. In DNA, the CDR3 is TGTGCCAGCAGCCCCGGGGGGGGTAGTCAGCCCCAGCATTTT. This sequence encodes CASSPGGGSQPQHF. Together with reference TRBV9 and TRBJ1-5, the CDR3 gives the full variable domain: DSGVTQTPKHLITATGQRVTLRCSPRSGDLSVYWYQQSLDQGLQFLIQYYNGEERAKGNILERFSAQQFPDLHSELNLSSLELGDSALYFCASSPGGGSQPQHFGDGTRLSIL.

The chain has TRBV5-4 and TRBJ2-1, with a tentative D call TRBD2 (7 bases). Germline assignment: CDR1 SGHNT and CDR2 YYREEE (reference sequence). CDR3 length: 16 amino acids. Trimming shortened V by 4 bases and J by 0 bases, and 14 bases separated the two germline ends. CDR3 sequence reads: CASSPRGPSSYNEQFF. As DNA, the CDR3 is TGTGCCAGCAGCCCGCGGGGGCCGAGCTCCTACAATGAGCAGTTCTTC.

The rearrangement links TRBV29-1 to TRBJ2-7; 7 nucleotides agree with TRBD2. With 3 bases clipped from V and 6 bases from J, the junction kept 8 bases outside the gene matches. The CDR3 spans 13 residues. Germline CDR1 is SQVTM and CDR2 is ANQGSEA. The CDR3 bases are TGCAGCGTTGATCAGGGAGGGACCCTCGAGCAGTACTTC. Residues: CSVDQGGTLEQYF.

This clone was recorded once. The chain recombines TRBV19 with TRBJ2-1, with a tentative D call TRBD1 (6 bases). Between the trimmed V and J ends, which lost 5 bases and 6 bases, there was a span of 11 bases. The CDR3 contains 13 residues. Germline CDR1 LNHDA, CDR2 SQIVND (reference sequence). In DNA, the CDR3 is TGTGCCAGTAGTTCTGGACAGAGCAATGAGCAGTTCTTC. It specifies CASSSGQSNEQFF.

The rearrangement uses TRBV7-9 and TRBJ2-7; maybe TRBD2 (6 bases). The V end lost 1 base, the J end lost 7 bases, and 8 bases lay between the germline ends. The germline V gene has CDR1 SEHNR and CDR2 FQNEAQ (reference sequence). The CDR3 length is 12 residues. CDR3 sequence: CASSLGREEQYF. DNA for the CDR3: TGTGCCAGCAGCTTAGGGAGGGAGGAGCAGTACTTC. The full variable domain, completed using reference TRBV7-9 and TRBJ2-7, is DTGVSQNPRHKITKRGQNVTFRCDPISEHNRLYWYRQTLGQGPEFLTYFQNEAQLEKSRLLSDRFSAERPKGSFSTLEIQRTEQGDSAMYLCASSLGREEQYFGPGTRLTVT.

The chain combines TRBV19 with TRBJ1-1; perhaps TRBD1 as D (5 bases). CDR3 length: 13 amino acids. V was clipped by 11 bases and J by 4 bases, with 17 bases between them. Germline V gene data show CDR1 as LNHDA and CDR2 as SQIVND (reference sequence). CDR3 protein: CASSWQGGTEAFF. In nucleotides, the CDR3 is TGTGCCTCTTCCTGGCAGGGAGGCACTGAAGCTTTCTTT.

The V and J genes are TRBV19 and TRBJ1-1, with no clear D. Germline V lookup: CDR1 LNHDA, CDR2 SQIVND (reference sequence). V was pared by 5 bases and J by 4 bases, with 20 bases between. The CDR3 sequence is 16 residues long. The CDR3 loop is CASSHKGGPSRTEAFF. The CDR3 DNA reads TGTGCCAGTAGTCACAAGGGAGGGCCATCGCGCACTGAAGCTTTCTTT. Supplemented by reference TRBV19 and TRBJ1-1, the full variable domain reads DGGITQSPKYLFRKEGQNVTLSCEQNLNHDAMYWYRQDPGQGLRLIYYSQIVNDFQKGDIAEGYSVSREKKESFPLTVTSAQKNPTAFYLCASSHKGGPSRTEAFFGQGTRLTVV.

V is TRBV5-1 and J is TRBJ1-4; D unresolved. Germline V gives CDR1 SGHRS, CDR2 YFSETQ. The CDR3 is made up of 13 amino acids. Between the trimmed V and J ends, which lost 0 bases and 8 bases, there was a span of 8 bases. The CDR3 spells CASSLGQSEKLFF. The CDR3 DNA follows: TGCGCCAGCAGCTTGGGGCAGTCGGAAAAACTGTTTTTT.